This is a list of T cell receptor beta chains from one sample in a study of beta chain features in type 1 diabetes. Profiling relied on immunoSEQ multiplex PCR, and the TCRdb table lists in-frame clones only, not all of them. There are some 160,000 clones in the sample; 8% to 8.5% occur only once, and approximately 0.54% lies in the top ten. The sequencing sample was made of central memory CD4+ T cells from blood. These receptors were taken from a woman aged 18-29 years with type 1 diabetes. CDR3s include the opening cysteine and the closing phenylalanine or tryptophan. The D gene is left open where the match is weak. Clone sizes are given selectively: once, few, many, or a class where the clone is expanded.

abundance: many; d_gene: TRBD1; v_gene: TRBV6-6; j_gene: TRBJ2-4; CDR3nt: TGTGCCAGCAGCCAGGACAGGGGCATTCAGTACTTC; CDR3aa: CASSQDRGIQYF
abundance: .; d_gene: .; v_gene: TRBV4-3; j_gene: TRBJ2-5; CDR3nt: TGCGCCAGCAGCCAAGGAGGGCCTTCTAAGACCCAGTACTTC; CDR3aa: CASSQGGPSKTQYF
abundance: many; d_gene: TRBD2; v_gene: TRBV4-3; j_gene: TRBJ2-1; CDR3nt: TGCGCCAGCAGCCAACCTAGCGGGGGGATCAATGAGCAGTTCTTC; CDR3aa: CASSQPSGGINEQFF
abundance: .; d_gene: .; v_gene: TRBV5-6; j_gene: TRBJ2-7; CDR3nt: TGTGCCAGCAGCTTGGTCAACGAGCAGTACTTC; CDR3aa: CASSLVNEQYF
abundance: .; d_gene: .; v_gene: TRBV7-8; j_gene: TRBJ2-1; CDR3nt: TGTGCCAGCAGCTCCCAACTAATTCAGGGCTCCCCCCAGTTCTTC; CDR3aa: CASSSQLIQGSPQFF
abundance: .; d_gene: .; v_gene: TRBV7-2; j_gene: TRBJ2-5; CDR3nt: TGTGCCAGCAGCCCTAGGGGGACTATGTCCCAAGAGACCCAGTACTTC; CDR3aa: CASSPRGTMSQETQYF
abundance: few; d_gene: .; v_gene: TRBV6-6; j_gene: TRBJ2-7; CDR3nt: TGTGCCAGCAGTGACAACTACGAGCAGTACTTC; CDR3aa: CASSDNYEQYF
abundance: .; d_gene: TRBD1; v_gene: TRBV9; j_gene: TRBJ1-6; CDR3nt: TGTGCCAGCAGCGTAGAGGGGGACAGCGGTCCCCACTTT; CDR3aa: CASSVEGDSGPHF
abundance: few; d_gene: .; v_gene: TRBV10-3; j_gene: TRBJ2-1; CDR3nt: TGTGCCATCAGTGAGGGTTCTAGCGTGAGCTCCTACAATGAGCAGTTCTTC; CDR3aa: CAISEGSSVSSYNEQFF
abundance: .; d_gene: .; v_gene: TRBV7-9; j_gene: TRBJ2-1; CDR3nt: TGTGCCAGCAGCTTAGATCTTTACAGGCCGCGCAGTGAGCAGTTCTTC; CDR3aa: CASSLDLYRPRSEQFF
abundance: .; d_gene: TRBD1; v_gene: TRBV6-6; j_gene: TRBJ2-7; CDR3nt: TGTGCCACCGGGACAGGGGCCACCTACGAGCAGTACTTC; CDR3aa: CATGTGATYEQYF
abundance: .; d_gene: .; v_gene: TRBV7-9; j_gene: TRBJ1-3; CDR3nt: TGTGCCAGCAGCCTGAAAAGAGACAGGGGAAACACCATATATTTT; CDR3aa: CASSLKRDRGNTIYF
abundance: few; d_gene: TRBD1; v_gene: TRBV29-1; j_gene: TRBJ1-1; CDR3nt: TGCAGCGTAGAGAGCCAGGGGGGGAACACTGAAGCTTTCTTT; CDR3aa: CSVESQGGNTEAFF
abundance: few; d_gene: TRBD1; v_gene: TRBV7-9; j_gene: TRBJ2-7; CDR3nt: TGTGCCAGCAGTTTGACAGGGGACGAGCAGTACTTC; CDR3aa: CASSLTGDEQYF
abundance: .; d_gene: .; v_gene: TRBV7-2; j_gene: TRBJ2-5; CDR3nt: TGTGCCAGCAGCCCGAGAGGAGAGGGAGAGACCCAGTACTTC; CDR3aa: CASSPRGEGETQYF
abundance: .; d_gene: .; v_gene: TRBV7-2; j_gene: TRBJ2-7; CDR3nt: TGTGCCAGCAGCTTAGACGGGAGTCAGGGCAACGAGCAGTACTTC; CDR3aa: CASSLDGSQGNEQYF
abundance: few; d_gene: .; v_gene: TRBV2; j_gene: TRBJ1-4; CDR3nt: TGTGCCAGCAGCTCCCAGGGTGGTAATGAAAAACTGTTTTTT; CDR3aa: CASSSQGGNEKLFF
abundance: few; d_gene: .; v_gene: TRBV9; j_gene: TRBJ2-7; CDR3nt: TGTGCCAGCAGCGTAGGAGCATCCCAAGACTACGAGCAGTACTTC; CDR3aa: CASSVGASQDYEQYF
abundance: .; d_gene: .; v_gene: TRBV9; j_gene: TRBJ2-1; CDR3nt: TGTGCCAGCAGCGTAGTCCCCGACAATGAGCAGTTCTTC; CDR3aa: CASSVVPDNEQFF
abundance: few; d_gene: .; v_gene: TRBV18; j_gene: TRBJ2-1; CDR3nt: TGTGCCAGCTCCCTCCCATCGCACGGTTACAATGAGCAGTTCTTC; CDR3aa: CASSLPSHGYNEQFF
abundance: .; d_gene: TRBD1; v_gene: TRBV5-6; j_gene: TRBJ2-1; CDR3nt: TGTGCCAGCAGCAAAGACAGGGTTGATGAGCAGTTCTTC; CDR3aa: CASSKDRVDEQFF
abundance: .; d_gene: .; v_gene: TRBV9; j_gene: TRBJ1-1; CDR3nt: TGTGCCAGCAGCGTAGGACCCGGGGGGGAAGCTTTCTTT; CDR3aa: CASSVGPGGEAFF
abundance: .; d_gene: .; v_gene: TRBV19; j_gene: TRBJ2-7; CDR3nt: TGTGCCAGTAGGAACGGGGGAGGTCACGAGCAGTACTTC; CDR3aa: CASRNGGGHEQYF
abundance: few; d_gene: .; v_gene: TRBV25-1; j_gene: TRBJ1-4; CDR3nt: TGTGCCAGCAGTGAATATTATGGGAGACTGTTTTTT; CDR3aa: CASSEYYGRLFF
abundance: .; d_gene: .; v_gene: TRBV7-9; j_gene: TRBJ1-3; CDR3nt: TGTGCCAGCAGGCCTTACTCGGGGGGAAACACCATATATTTT; CDR3aa: CASRPYSGGNTIYF
abundance: few; d_gene: TRBD1; v_gene: TRBV29-1; j_gene: TRBJ2-3; CDR3nt: TGCAGCGCAGGGGGCAGGGGTGGGACAGATACGCAGTATTTT; CDR3aa: CSAGGRGGTDTQYF
abundance: few; d_gene: TRBD2; v_gene: TRBV14; j_gene: TRBJ2-3; CDR3nt: TGTGCCAGCAGCGAAGGGACTAGCCGGGATACGCAGTATTTT; CDR3aa: CASSEGTSRDTQYF
abundance: .; d_gene: TRBD1; v_gene: TRBV18; j_gene: TRBJ1-1; CDR3nt: TGTGCCAGCTCCCCGGGACAGGGGTCAAACACTGAAGCTTTCTTT; CDR3aa: CASSPGQGSNTEAFF
abundance: .; d_gene: TRBD2; v_gene: TRBV11-2; j_gene: TRBJ2-1; CDR3nt: TGTGCCAGCAGCCCAACTAGCGGGGGGCAATATGAGCAGTTCTTC; CDR3aa: CASSPTSGGQYEQFF
abundance: many; d_gene: .; v_gene: TRBV7-9; j_gene: TRBJ2-7; CDR3nt: TGTGCCAGCAGCCGAGAGGGGGGGTCCTACGAGCAGTACTTC; CDR3aa: CASSREGGSYEQYF
abundance: few; d_gene: TRBD1; v_gene: TRBV30; j_gene: TRBJ1-5; CDR3nt: TGTGCCTGGAGTCCCGGACAGGGAGGTCAGCCCCAGCATTTT; CDR3aa: CAWSPGQGGQPQHF
abundance: .; d_gene: TRBD1; v_gene: TRBV11-3; j_gene: TRBJ2-1; CDR3nt: TGTGCCAGCAGCCAGTCACCGGGACAGGGTAGTGAGCAGTTCTTC; CDR3aa: CASSQSPGQGSEQFF
abundance: .; d_gene: TRBD2; v_gene: TRBV28; j_gene: TRBJ2-7; CDR3nt: TGTGCCAGCAGTCCTGGGGGAGGGAGTAGCTCCTACGAGCAGTACTTC; CDR3aa: CASSPGGGSSSYEQYF
abundance: .; d_gene: TRBD2; v_gene: TRBV2; j_gene: TRBJ2-1; CDR3nt: TGTGCCAGCAGTGATCGTAGCGGGAGGTCCCTGGGGAATGAGCAGTTCTTC; CDR3aa: CASSDRSGRSLGNEQFF
abundance: few; d_gene: .; v_gene: TRBV29-1; j_gene: TRBJ2-2; CDR3nt: TGCAGCGTTGAGGAGGGATCGAACACCGGGGAGCTGTTTTTT; CDR3aa: CSVEEGSNTGELFF
abundance: .; d_gene: TRBD1; v_gene: TRBV7-2; j_gene: TRBJ1-1; CDR3nt: TGTGCCAGCAGTGGACAGGGGTTTAATACTGAAGCTTTCTTT; CDR3aa: CASSGQGFNTEAFF
abundance: few; d_gene: TRBD1; v_gene: TRBV7-2; j_gene: TRBJ2-1; CDR3nt: TGTGCCAGCAGCTCCCGGACAGGGACCCTCGCACCGCAGTTCTTC; CDR3aa: CASSSRTGTLAPQFF
abundance: .; d_gene: TRBD2; v_gene: TRBV4-2; j_gene: TRBJ2-1; CDR3nt: TGTGCCAGCAGCCTAGAGACTAGCGGTTACAATGAGCAGTTCTTC; CDR3aa: CASSLETSGYNEQFF
abundance: few; d_gene: TRBD2; v_gene: TRBV4-2; j_gene: TRBJ2-7; CDR3nt: TGTGCCAGCAGCCAAGCCCATGCGGGAGGGGTCTCCTACGAGCAGTACTTC; CDR3aa: CASSQAHAGGVSYEQYF
abundance: few; d_gene: TRBD2; v_gene: TRBV7-2; j_gene: TRBJ2-5; CDR3nt: TGTGCCAGCAGCTTAGGTCCGGGGGGGCCTAATCAAGAGACCCAGTACTTC; CDR3aa: CASSLGPGGPNQETQYF
abundance: .; d_gene: TRBD1; v_gene: TRBV7-9; j_gene: TRBJ1-5; CDR3nt: TGTGCCAGCACGGCCGGGACAGGCGGACAGCCCCAGCATTTT; CDR3aa: CASTAGTGGQPQHF
abundance: .; d_gene: TRBD2; v_gene: TRBV2; j_gene: TRBJ2-3; CDR3nt: TGTGCCAGCAGTCGGGAGGGCCTCTACACAGATACGCAGTATTTT; CDR3aa: CASSREGLYTDTQYF
abundance: .; d_gene: TRBD1; v_gene: TRBV2; j_gene: TRBJ2-5; CDR3nt: TGTGCCAGCAGGCCGCGACAGGGAATAGAGACCCAGTACTTC; CDR3aa: CASRPRQGIETQYF
abundance: few; d_gene: .; v_gene: TRBV10-3; j_gene: TRBJ2-1; CDR3nt: TGTGCCATCAGTGAGTCGGGGCTCGACTACAATGAGCAGTTCTTC; CDR3aa: CAISESGLDYNEQFF
abundance: few; d_gene: TRBD1; v_gene: TRBV9; j_gene: TRBJ2-5; CDR3nt: TGTGCCAGCAGCGCACCAGGGACAGGGGGCCGAGAGACCCAGTACTTC; CDR3aa: CASSAPGTGGRETQYF
abundance: .; d_gene: .; v_gene: TRBV6-5; j_gene: TRBJ1-1; CDR3nt: TGTGCCAGCAGTCCCCCCGAGGTAGCTTTCTTT; CDR3aa: CASSPPEVAFF
abundance: .; d_gene: TRBD1; v_gene: TRBV5-1; j_gene: TRBJ1-1; CDR3nt: TGCGCCAGCAGCATGGGACAGGGACCTGAAGCTTTCTTT; CDR3aa: CASSMGQGPEAFF
abundance: few; d_gene: .; v_gene: TRBV9; j_gene: TRBJ2-2; CDR3nt: TGTGCCAGCATCTACACCGGGGAGCTGTTTTTT; CDR3aa: CASIYTGELFF
abundance: few; d_gene: TRBD1; v_gene: TRBV11-3; j_gene: TRBJ2-7; CDR3nt: TGTGCCAGCAGCTGGGACAGTGACTACGAGCAGTACTTC; CDR3aa: CASSWDSDYEQYF
abundance: few; d_gene: .; v_gene: TRBV7-2; j_gene: TRBJ2-1; CDR3nt: TGTGCCAGCAGCCCGTCCAGGGACTACAATGAGCAGTTCTTC; CDR3aa: CASSPSRDYNEQFF
abundance: few; d_gene: .; v_gene: TRBV30; j_gene: TRBJ1-5; CDR3nt: TGTGCCTGGACACGAGCTTGGAATCAGCCCCAGCATTTT; CDR3aa: CAWTRAWNQPQHF
abundance: few; d_gene: TRBD2; v_gene: TRBV28; j_gene: TRBJ2-1; CDR3nt: TGTGCCAGCAGCCCGGGAGGCTCGGGATACAATGAGCAGTTCTTC; CDR3aa: CASSPGGSGYNEQFF
abundance: .; d_gene: TRBD2; v_gene: TRBV7-2; j_gene: TRBJ2-7; CDR3nt: TGTGCCAGCAGCCTCCCGCGGGGGGACTCCTACGAGCAGTACTTC; CDR3aa: CASSLPRGDSYEQYF
abundance: few; d_gene: .; v_gene: TRBV5-1; j_gene: TRBJ1-5; CDR3nt: TGCGCCAGCAGCTTGTGGGGCGCTGATCAGCCCCAGCATTTT; CDR3aa: CASSLWGADQPQHF
abundance: .; d_gene: .; v_gene: TRBV11-2; j_gene: TRBJ2-1; CDR3nt: TGTGCCAGCAGCCAGGATACCCCGTCCTACAATGAGCAGTTCTTC; CDR3aa: CASSQDTPSYNEQFF
abundance: few; d_gene: TRBD1; v_gene: TRBV4-1; j_gene: TRBJ1-4; CDR3nt: TGCGCCAGCAGCCAAGAGGGACAGAATGAAAAACTGTTTTTT; CDR3aa: CASSQEGQNEKLFF
abundance: .; d_gene: .; v_gene: TRBV10-3; j_gene: TRBJ1-1; CDR3nt: TGTGCCATCAGTGCGGTGAACACTGAAGCTTTCTTT; CDR3aa: CAISAVNTEAFF